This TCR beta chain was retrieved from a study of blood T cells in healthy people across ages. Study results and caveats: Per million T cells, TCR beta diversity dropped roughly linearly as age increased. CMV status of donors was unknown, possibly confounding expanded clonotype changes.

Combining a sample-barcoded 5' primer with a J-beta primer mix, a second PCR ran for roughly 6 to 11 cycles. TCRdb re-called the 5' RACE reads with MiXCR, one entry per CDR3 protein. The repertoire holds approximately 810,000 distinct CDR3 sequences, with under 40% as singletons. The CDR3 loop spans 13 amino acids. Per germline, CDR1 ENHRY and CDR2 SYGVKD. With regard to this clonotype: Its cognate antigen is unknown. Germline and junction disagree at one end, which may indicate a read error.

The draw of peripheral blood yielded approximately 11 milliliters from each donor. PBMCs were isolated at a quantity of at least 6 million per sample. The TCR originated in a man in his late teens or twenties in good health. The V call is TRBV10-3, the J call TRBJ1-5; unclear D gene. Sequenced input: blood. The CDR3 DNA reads TGTGCCGTCAGCACAGATCGGAATCAGCCCCAGCATTTT. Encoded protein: CAVSTDRNQPQHF.